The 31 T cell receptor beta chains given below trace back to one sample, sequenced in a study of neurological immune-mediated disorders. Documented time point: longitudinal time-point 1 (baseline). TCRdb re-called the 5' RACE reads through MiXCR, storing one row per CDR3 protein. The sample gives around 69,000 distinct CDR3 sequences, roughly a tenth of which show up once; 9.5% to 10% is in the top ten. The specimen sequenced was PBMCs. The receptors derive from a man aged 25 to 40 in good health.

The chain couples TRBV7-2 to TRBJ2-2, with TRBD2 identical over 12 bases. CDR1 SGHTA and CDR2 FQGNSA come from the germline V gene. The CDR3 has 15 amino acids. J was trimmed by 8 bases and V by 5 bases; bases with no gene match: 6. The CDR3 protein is CASSTGLAGLGELFF. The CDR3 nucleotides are TGTGCCAGCAGCACGGGACTAGCGGGTCTAGGGGAGCTGTTTTTT.

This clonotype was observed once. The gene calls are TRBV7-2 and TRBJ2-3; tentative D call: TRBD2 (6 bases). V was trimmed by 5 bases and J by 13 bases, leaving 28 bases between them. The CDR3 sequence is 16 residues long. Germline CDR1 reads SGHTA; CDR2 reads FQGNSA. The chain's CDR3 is CASSPALAYSTDKKYF. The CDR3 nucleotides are TGTGCCAGCAGCCCTGCTCTAGCGTATAGCACAGATAAGAAGTATTTT. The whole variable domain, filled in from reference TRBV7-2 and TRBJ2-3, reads GAGVSQSPSNKVTEKGKDVELRCDPISGHTALYWYRQSLGQGLEFLIYFQGNSAPDKSGLPSDRFSAERTGGSVSTLTIQRTQQEDSAVYLCASSPALAYSTDKKYFGPGTRLTVL.

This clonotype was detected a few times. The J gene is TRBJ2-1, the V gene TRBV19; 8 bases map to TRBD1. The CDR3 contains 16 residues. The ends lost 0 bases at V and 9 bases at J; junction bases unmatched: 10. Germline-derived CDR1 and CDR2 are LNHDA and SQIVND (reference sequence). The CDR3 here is CASSIEGTGPRGEQFF. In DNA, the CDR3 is TGTGCCAGTAGTATAGAAGGGACAGGTCCGAGGGGTGAGCAGTTCTTC. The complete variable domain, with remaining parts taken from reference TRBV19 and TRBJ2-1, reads DGGITQSPKYLFRKEGQNVTLSCEQNLNHDAMYWYRQDPGQGLRLIYYSQIVNDFQKGDIAEGYSVSREKKESFPLTVTSAQKNPTAFYLCASSIEGTGPRGEQFFGPGTRLTVL.

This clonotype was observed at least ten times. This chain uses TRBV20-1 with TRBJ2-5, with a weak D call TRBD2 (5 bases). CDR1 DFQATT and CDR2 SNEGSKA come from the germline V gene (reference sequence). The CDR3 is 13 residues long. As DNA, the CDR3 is TGCAGCGTCTTCGGGGAGAGCGGAGAGACCCAGTACTTC. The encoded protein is CSVFGESGETQYF.

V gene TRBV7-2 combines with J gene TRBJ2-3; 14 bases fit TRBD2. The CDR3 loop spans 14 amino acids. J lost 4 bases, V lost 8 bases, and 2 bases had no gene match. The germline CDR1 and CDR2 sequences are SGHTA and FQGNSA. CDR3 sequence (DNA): TGTGCCAGCGGGACTAGCGGGAGTCCAGATACGCAGTATTTT. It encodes CASGTSGSPDTQYF.

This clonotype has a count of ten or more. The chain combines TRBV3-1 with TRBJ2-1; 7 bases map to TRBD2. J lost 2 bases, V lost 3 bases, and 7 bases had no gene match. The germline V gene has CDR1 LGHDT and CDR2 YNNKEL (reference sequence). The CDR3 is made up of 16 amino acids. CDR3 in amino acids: CASSQGGDLAYNEQFF. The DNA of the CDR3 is TGTGCCAGCAGCCAGGGGGGGGACCTCGCCTACAATGAGCAGTTCTTC.

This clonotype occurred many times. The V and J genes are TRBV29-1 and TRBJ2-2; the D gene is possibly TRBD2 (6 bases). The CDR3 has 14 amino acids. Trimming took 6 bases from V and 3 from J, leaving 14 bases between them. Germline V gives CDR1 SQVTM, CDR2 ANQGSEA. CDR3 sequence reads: CSVGRDSHTGELFF. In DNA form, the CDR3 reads TGCAGCGTCGGCCGGGACTCCCACACCGGGGAGCTGTTTTTT.

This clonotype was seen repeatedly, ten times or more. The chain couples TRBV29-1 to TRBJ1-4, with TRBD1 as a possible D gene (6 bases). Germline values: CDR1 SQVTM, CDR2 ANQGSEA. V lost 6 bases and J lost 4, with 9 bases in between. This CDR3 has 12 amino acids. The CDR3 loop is CSVQGDNEKLFF. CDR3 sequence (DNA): TGCAGCGTACAGGGCGATAATGAAAAACTGTTTTTT.

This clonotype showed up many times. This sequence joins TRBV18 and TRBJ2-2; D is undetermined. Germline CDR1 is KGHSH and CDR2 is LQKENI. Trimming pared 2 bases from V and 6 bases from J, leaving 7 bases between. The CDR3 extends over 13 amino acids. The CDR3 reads CASSPGRSGELFF. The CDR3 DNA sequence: TGTGCCAGCTCACCAGGACGATCCGGGGAGCTGTTTTTT.

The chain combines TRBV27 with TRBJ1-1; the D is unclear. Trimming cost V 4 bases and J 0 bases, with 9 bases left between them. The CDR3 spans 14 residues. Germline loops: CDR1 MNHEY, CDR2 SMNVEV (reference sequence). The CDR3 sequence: CASSSPILNTEAFF. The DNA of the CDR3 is TGTGCCAGCAGTTCCCCAATCTTGAACACTGAAGCTTTCTTT.

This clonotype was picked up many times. The CDR3 here is CASSSGGLNTEAFF. CDR3 DNA sequence: TGTGCCAGCAGTTCAGGGGGCCTGAACACTGAAGCTTTCTTT. The rearrangement links TRBV6-6 to TRBJ1-1, with 8 bases that match TRBD1. The length of the CDR3 is 14 residues. Trimming at V came to 4 bases and at J to 0 bases, leaving 1 base not matched to a gene. CDR1 MNHNY and CDR2 SVGAGI come from the germline V gene (reference sequence).

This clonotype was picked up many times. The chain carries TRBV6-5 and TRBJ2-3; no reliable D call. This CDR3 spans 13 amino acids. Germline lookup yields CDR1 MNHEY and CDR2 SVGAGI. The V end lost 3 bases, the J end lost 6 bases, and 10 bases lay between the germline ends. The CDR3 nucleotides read TGTGCCAGCAGTTATGTGGGATCGGATACGCAGTATTTT. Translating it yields CASSYVGSDTQYF.

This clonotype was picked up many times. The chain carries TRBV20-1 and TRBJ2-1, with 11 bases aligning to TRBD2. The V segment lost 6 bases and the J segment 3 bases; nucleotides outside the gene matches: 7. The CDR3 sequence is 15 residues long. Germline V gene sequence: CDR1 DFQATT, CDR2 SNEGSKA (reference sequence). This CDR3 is CSAVPGTSGYNEQFF. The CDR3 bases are TGCAGTGCGGTACCCGGGACTAGCGGCTACAATGAGCAGTTCTTC.

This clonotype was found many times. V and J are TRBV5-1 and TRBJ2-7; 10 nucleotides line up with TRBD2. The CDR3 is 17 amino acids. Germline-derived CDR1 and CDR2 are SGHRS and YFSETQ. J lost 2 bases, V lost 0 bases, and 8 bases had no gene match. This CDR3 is CASSLGVSSGSPYEQYF. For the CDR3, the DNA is TGCGCCAGCAGCTTGGGAGTGTCTAGCGGGAGCCCCTACGAGCAGTACTTC.

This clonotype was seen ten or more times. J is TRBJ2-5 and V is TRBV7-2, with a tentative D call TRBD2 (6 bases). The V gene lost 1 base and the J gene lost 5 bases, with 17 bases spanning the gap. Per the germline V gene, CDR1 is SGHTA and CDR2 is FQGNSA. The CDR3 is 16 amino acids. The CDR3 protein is CASSLGGSGVGETQYF. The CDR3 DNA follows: TGTGCCAGCAGCTTAGGGGGTAGCGGAGTTGGGGAGACCCAGTACTTC.

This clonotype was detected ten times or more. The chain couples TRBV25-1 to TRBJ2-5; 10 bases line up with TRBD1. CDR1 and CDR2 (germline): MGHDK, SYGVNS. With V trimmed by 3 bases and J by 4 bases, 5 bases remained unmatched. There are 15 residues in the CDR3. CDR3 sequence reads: CASSDPGQGRETQYF. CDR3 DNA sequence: TGTGCCAGCAGTGATCCGGGACAGGGGAGAGAGACCCAGTACTTC.

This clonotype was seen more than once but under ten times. The CDR3 loop reads CASSYSTGGNEKLFF. CDR3 nucleotides: TGTGCCAGCAGTTACTCGACAGGGGGTAATGAAAAACTGTTTTTT. The V and J genes are TRBV6-5 and TRBJ1-4; TRBD1 aligns across 9 bases. Germline V gene sequence: CDR1 MNHEY, CDR2 SVGAGI. With V trimmed by 0 bases and J by 4 bases, 0 bases remained unmatched. This CDR3 is 15 amino acids long.

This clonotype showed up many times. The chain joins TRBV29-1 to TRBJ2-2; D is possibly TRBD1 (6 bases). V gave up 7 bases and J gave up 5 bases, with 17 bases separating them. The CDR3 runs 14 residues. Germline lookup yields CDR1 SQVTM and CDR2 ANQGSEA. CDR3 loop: CSAQDQGRTGELFF. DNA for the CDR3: TGCAGCGCCCAAGACCAGGGGCGGACCGGGGAGCTGTTTTTT.

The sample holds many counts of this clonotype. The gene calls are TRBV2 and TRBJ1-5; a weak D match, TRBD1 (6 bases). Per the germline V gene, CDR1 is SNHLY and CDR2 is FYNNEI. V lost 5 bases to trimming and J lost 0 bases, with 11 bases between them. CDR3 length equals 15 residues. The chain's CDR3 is CASSLGQISNQPQHF. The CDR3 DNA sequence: TGTGCCAGCAGTCTTGGACAGATTAGCAATCAGCCCCAGCATTTT.

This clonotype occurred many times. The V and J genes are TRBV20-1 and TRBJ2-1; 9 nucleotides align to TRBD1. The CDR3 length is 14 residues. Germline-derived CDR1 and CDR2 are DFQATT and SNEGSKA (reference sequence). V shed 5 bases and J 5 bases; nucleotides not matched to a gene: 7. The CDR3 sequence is CSAGQGRFHNEQFF. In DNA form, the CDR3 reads TGCAGTGCTGGACAGGGGAGGTTTCACAATGAGCAGTTCTTC.

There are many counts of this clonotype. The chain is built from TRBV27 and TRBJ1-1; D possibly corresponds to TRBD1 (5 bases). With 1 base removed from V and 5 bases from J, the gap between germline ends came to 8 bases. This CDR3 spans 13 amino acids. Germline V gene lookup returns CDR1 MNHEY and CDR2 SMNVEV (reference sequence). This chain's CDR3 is CASSLLGQTEAFF. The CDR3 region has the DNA TGTGCCAGCAGTTTATTGGGGCAAACTGAAGCTTTCTTT.

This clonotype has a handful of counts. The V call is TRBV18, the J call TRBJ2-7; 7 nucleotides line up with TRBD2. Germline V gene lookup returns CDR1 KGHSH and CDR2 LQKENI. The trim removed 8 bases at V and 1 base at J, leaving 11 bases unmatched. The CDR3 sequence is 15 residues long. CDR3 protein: CASSLYGGKSYEQYF. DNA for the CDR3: TGTGCCAGCAGCTTGTACGGGGGGAAATCCTACGAGCAGTACTTC.

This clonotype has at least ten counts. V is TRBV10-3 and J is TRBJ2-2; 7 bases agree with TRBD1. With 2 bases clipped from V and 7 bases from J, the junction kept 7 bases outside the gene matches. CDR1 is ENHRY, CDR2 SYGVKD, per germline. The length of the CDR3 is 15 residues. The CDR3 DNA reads TGTGCCATCAGTGAGGCGACAGGGTTCGGCGGGGAGCTGTTTTTT. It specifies CAISEATGFGGELFF.

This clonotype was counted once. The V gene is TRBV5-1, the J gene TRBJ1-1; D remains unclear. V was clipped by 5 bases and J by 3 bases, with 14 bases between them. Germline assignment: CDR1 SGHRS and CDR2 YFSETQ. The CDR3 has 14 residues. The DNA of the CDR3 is TGCGCCAGCAGTTCCGCAGTGGGCTACACTGAAGCTTTCTTT. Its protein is CASSSAVGYTEAFF.

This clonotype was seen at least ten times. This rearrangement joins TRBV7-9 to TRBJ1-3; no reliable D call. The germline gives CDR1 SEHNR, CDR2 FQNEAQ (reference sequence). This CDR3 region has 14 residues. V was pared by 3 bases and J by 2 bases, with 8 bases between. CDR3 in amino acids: CASSLLLAGNTIYF. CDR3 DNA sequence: TGTGCCAGCAGCTTGCTATTAGCTGGAAACACCATATATTTT.

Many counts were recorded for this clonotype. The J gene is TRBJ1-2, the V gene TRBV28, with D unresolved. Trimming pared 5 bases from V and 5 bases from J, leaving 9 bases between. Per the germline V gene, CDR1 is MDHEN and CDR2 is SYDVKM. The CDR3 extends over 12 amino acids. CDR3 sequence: CASSDGIYGYTF. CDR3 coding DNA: TGTGCCAGCAGTGACGGAATATATGGCTACACCTTC.

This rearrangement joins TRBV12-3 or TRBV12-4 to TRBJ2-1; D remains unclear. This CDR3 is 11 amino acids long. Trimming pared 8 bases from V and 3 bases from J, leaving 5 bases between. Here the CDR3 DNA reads TGTGCCAGCCGTAACTACAATGAGCAGTTCTTC. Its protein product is CASRNYNEQFF.

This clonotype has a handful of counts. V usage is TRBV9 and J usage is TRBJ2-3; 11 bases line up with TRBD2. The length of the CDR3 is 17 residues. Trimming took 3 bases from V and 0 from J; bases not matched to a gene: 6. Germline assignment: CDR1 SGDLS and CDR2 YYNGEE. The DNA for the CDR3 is TGTGCCAGCAGCGCTGGGCGGACTAGCGGGAGCACAGATACGCAGTATTTT. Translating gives CASSAGRTSGSTDTQYF.

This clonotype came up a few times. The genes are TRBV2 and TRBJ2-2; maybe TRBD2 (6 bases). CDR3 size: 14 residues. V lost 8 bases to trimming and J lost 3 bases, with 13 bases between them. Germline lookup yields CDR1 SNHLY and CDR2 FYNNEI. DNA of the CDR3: TGTGCCAGCGGCGGGACGCCGGACACCGGGGAGCTGTTTTTT. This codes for CASGGTPDTGELFF. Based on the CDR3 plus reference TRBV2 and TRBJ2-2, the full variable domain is EPEVTQTPSHQVTQMGQEVILRCVPISNHLYFYWYRQILGQKVEFLVSFYNNEISEKSEIFDDQFSVERPDGSNFTLKIRSTKLEDSAMYFCASGGTPDTGELFFGEGSRLTVL.

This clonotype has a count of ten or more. CDR3 bases: TGTGCCAGCAGTCTCATCGACGGGGTGGTTACCGGGGAGCTGTTTTTT. Amino acid sequence: CASSLIDGVVTGELFF. The chain combines TRBV27 with TRBJ2-2; tentative D call: TRBD2 (5 bases). The V gene's germline CDR1 is MNHEY and CDR2 SMNVEV (reference sequence). The CDR3 extends over 16 amino acids. The V and J ends lost 5 bases and 5 bases respectively, with 18 bases between them.

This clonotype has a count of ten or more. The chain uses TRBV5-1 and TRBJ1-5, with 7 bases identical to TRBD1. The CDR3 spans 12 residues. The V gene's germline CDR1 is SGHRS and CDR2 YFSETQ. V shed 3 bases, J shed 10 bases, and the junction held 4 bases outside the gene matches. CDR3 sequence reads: CASSYNRGPQHF. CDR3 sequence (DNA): TGCGCCAGCAGCTATAACAGGGGCCCCCAGCATTTT.